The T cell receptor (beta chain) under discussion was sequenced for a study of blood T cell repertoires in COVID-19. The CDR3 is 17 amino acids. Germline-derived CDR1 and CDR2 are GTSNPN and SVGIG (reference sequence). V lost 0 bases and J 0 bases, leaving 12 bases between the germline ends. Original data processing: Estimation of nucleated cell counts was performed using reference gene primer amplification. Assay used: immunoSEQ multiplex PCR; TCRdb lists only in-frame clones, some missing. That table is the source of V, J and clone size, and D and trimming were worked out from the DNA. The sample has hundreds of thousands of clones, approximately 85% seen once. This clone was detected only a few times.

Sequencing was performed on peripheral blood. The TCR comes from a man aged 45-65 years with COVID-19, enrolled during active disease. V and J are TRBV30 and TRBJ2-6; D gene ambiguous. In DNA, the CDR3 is TGTGCCTGGAGTGTACGTCGGGTTCCCTCTGGGGCCAACGTCCTGACTTTC. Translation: CAWSVRRVPSGANVLTF.